The 15 T cell receptor beta chains in this list originate from one sample, sequenced in a study of T-cell memory formation after mild COVID-19. In TCRdb, the 5' RACE reads were re-called with MiXCR into one record per CDR3 protein. The table records some 160,000 distinct CDR3 sequences, approximately 13% of them present only once. Sequencing was done on a sample of PBMCs or a T cell subset sorted from them (not recorded which). Every receptor here comes from a man aged 18 to 30 who had mild COVID-19 (a few samples of this study predate the infection). Cell type and time point are not known.

This clonotype was counted between two and nine times. The chain is built from TRBV2 and TRBJ2-1, with 9 bases fitting TRBD2. The CDR3 length is 20 residues. From germline, CDR1 is SNHLY and CDR2 FYNNEI. Trimming cost V 6 bases and J 0 bases; bases outside gene matches: 18. The CDR3 loop is CASRPRGAGGLSGSYNEQFF. In nucleotides, the CDR3 is TGTGCCAGCAGGCCCAGGGGAGCGGGGGGCCTGTCTGGCTCCTACAATGAGCAGTTCTTC.

This clonotype was counted between two and nine times. This chain joins TRBV7-9 and TRBJ1-1, with TRBD1 matching over 8 bases. In germline, CDR1 is SEHNR, CDR2 FQNEAQ (reference sequence). The CDR3 covers 16 residues. J lost 4 bases, V lost 0 bases, and 7 bases had no gene match. CDR3 sequence reads: CASSLAGGTGFTEAFF. The CDR3 nucleotides read TGTGCCAGCAGCTTAGCGGGGGGGACAGGCTTCACTGAAGCTTTCTTT.

In its sample, this clonotype was seen many times. Written as DNA, the CDR3 is TGTGCCAGCAATGACCCGCGGGAGACCCAGTACTTC. The encoded protein is CASNDPRETQYF. This sequence joins TRBV9 and TRBJ2-5; D remains ambiguous. This CDR3 is built from 12 residues. Germline CDR1 reads SGDLS; CDR2 reads YYNGEE. V shed 6 bases and J shed 5 bases, with 11 bases lying between them.

The chain links TRBV20-1 to TRBJ1-1; the match to TRBD1 covers 8 bases. Germline loops: CDR1 DFQATT, CDR2 SNEGSKA (reference sequence). The CDR3 extends over 15 amino acids. With V trimmed by 4 bases and J by 3 bases, 10 bases remained unmatched. The CDR3 sequence is CSAKPTGDSDTEAFF. CDR3 DNA: TGCAGTGCTAAGCCGACAGGGGATAGCGACACTGAAGCTTTCTTT.

J is TRBJ2-7 and V is TRBV5-5; the match to TRBD2 covers 7 bases. V was clipped by 4 bases and J by 0 bases; unmatched bases: 7. Germline V gives CDR1 SGHKS, CDR2 YYEKEE (reference sequence). The CDR3 is 15 amino acids. This chain's CDR3 is CASSGGLGNSYEQYV. The DNA of the CDR3 is TGTGCCAGCAGCGGCGGACTAGGGAACTCCTACGAGCAGTACGTC.

This clonotype has more than one count but fewer than ten. V is TRBV2 and J is TRBJ1-6; D unresolved. Trimming shortened V by 0 bases and J by 14 bases, and 8 bases separated the two germline ends. Germline lookup yields CDR1 SNHLY and CDR2 FYNNEI. This CDR3 comprises 12 residues. In DNA, the CDR3 is TGTGCCAGCAGTGAAGCTCGGGAATCCCTCCACTTT. It is translated as CASSEARESLHF.

This chain links TRBV10-3 with TRBJ1-5; D not resolved. Germline V gives CDR1 ENHRY, CDR2 SYGVKD. This CDR3 has 15 amino acids. V lost 4 bases to trimming and J lost 2 bases, with 12 bases between them. In DNA, the CDR3 is TGTGCCATCAGTGCTCAGTCAAAGGGCAATCAGCCCCAGCATTTT. As protein: CAISAQSKGNQPQHF.

This clonotype has only a few counts. The chain is built from TRBV12-3 or TRBV12-4 and TRBJ1-1; the match to TRBD1 covers 12 bases. The trim removed 6 bases at V and 8 bases at J, leaving 10 bases unmatched. This CDR3 is 15 amino acids long. In DNA form, the CDR3 reads TGTGCCAGCAGGCTATCCGGGACAGGGGGCTCGGAAGCTTTCTTT. Translated, it gives CASRLSGTGGSEAFF.

V gene TRBV20-1 combines with J gene TRBJ1-5, with 7 bases that match TRBD1. Per germline, CDR1 DFQATT and CDR2 SNEGSKA (reference sequence). The CDR3 length is 14 residues. V was clipped by 5 bases and J by 7 bases; unmatched bases: 11. The CDR3 loop is CSAGRQGLGQPQHF. CDR3 bases: TGCAGTGCTGGCCGACAGGGTCTGGGCCAGCCCCAGCATTTT.

This clonotype was found a few times. CDR3 sequence reads: CATLAPLPGSGDEQFF. CDR3 bases: TGTGCCACCCTCGCACCCTTGCCAGGGAGTGGTGATGAGCAGTTCTTC. This chain connects TRBV6-5 to TRBJ2-1; the D gene could be TRBD1 or TRBD2 (5 bases each). The CDR3 sequence is 16 residues long. V was cut by 10 bases and J by 8 bases, with 27 bases left in between. Germline-derived CDR1 and CDR2 are MNHEY and SVGAGI.

This clonotype was seen a few times. V is TRBV24-1 and J is TRBJ1-1; D possibly corresponds to TRBD1 (6 bases). V lost 9 bases and J lost 2, with 12 bases in between. This CDR3 is 13 amino acids long. CDR1 and CDR2 from the germline V gene are KGHDR and SFDVKD. The CDR3 loop reads CATRGGGNTEAFF. DNA of the CDR3: TGTGCCACCCGGGGGGGCGGAAACACTGAAGCTTTCTTT.

This clonotype was detected only a few times. V and J are TRBV5-6 and TRBJ1-4; D call uncertain. This CDR3 contains 15 residues. CDR1 SGHDT and CDR2 YYEEEE come from the germline V gene. The germline V and J ends were trimmed by 1 base and 10 bases, with 17 bases remaining between them. CDR3: CASSLLVAGRRKLFF. For the CDR3, the DNA is TGTGCCAGCAGCTTGTTAGTGGCGGGAAGGCGAAAACTGTTTTTT.

In its sample, this clonotype was seen a few times. This rearrangement joins TRBV12-3 or TRBV12-4 to TRBJ1-1, with D perhaps TRBD1 (5 bases). V was trimmed by 4 bases and J by 0 bases, leaving 15 bases between them. The CDR3 spans 16 residues. CDR3 nucleotides: TGTGCCAGCAGTTGGGGTGGGGCAGGAATGAACACTGAAGCTTTCTTT. This gives the protein CASSWGGAGMNTEAFF.

The rearrangement links TRBV2 to TRBJ2-3; weak D call: TRBD2 (7 bases). The ends were cut back, 2 bases at V and 2 bases at J, with 11 bases in the middle. Germline values: CDR1 SNHLY, CDR2 FYNNEI. The length of the CDR3 is 15 residues. The CDR3 DNA follows: TGTGCCAGCAGTGAACAGGGGACTATCACAGATACGCAGTATTTT. It specifies CASSEQGTITDTQYF.

This clonotype came up a few times. This chain links TRBV19 with TRBJ1-5; 7 nucleotides agree with TRBD1. CDR1 is LNHDA and CDR2 is SQIVND in the germline V gene (reference sequence). V shed 7 bases, J shed 6 bases, and the junction held 9 bases outside the gene matches. The CDR3 consists of 14 residues. The CDR3 region is CASTTGEKSQPQHF. CDR3 coding DNA: TGTGCCAGTACTACAGGGGAGAAGAGTCAGCCCCAGCATTTT.